This T cell receptor (beta chain) is from a study of CD8 T cells in ankylosing spondylitis. Turning to this clonotype: Its cognate antigen is unknown.

Study-wide results and caveats: Those disease-linked clones were CD8+; they were also relatively rare in peripheral blood. It appeared that ankylosing spondylitis blood was characterized by a TCR beta motif of several highly homologous variants. The clones that were linked to disease were reported to be significantly enriched in matched synovial fluid samples from ankylosing spondylitis patients. Both synovial fluid and blood in reactive arthritis had previously been reported to carry some motif variants.

Construction of TCR beta libraries was performed using quantitative 5'-RACE with molecular barcodes. TCRdb used MiXCR to reprocess the 5' RACE reads, holding one entry per CDR3 protein. The sample contains hundreds of thousands of distinct CDR3 sequences, 17% of which appear only once. From germline, CDR1 is LGHDT and CDR2 YNNKEL (reference sequence). This CDR3 is built from 14 residues. V dropped 4 bases and J dropped 6; count of bases not matched to a gene: 7. Specimen: blood, either unsorted or a sorted T cell fraction (not recorded which). The chain recombines TRBV3-1 with TRBJ1-1, with 8 nucleotides matching TRBD1. The receptor comes from a male donor with ankylosing spondylitis. CDR3 sequence: CASSPSGQAPEAFF. Written as DNA, the CDR3 is TGTGCCAGCAGCCCCTCGGGACAGGCCCCTGAAGCTTTCTTT. Drawing the rest from reference TRBV3-1 and TRBJ1-1, the complete variable domain is DTAVSQTPKYLVTQMGNDKSIKCEQNLGHDTMYWYKQDSKKFLKIMFSYNNKELIINETVPNRFSPKSPDKAHLNLHINSLELGDSAVYFCASSPSGQAPEAFFGQGTRLTVV.